These T cell receptor beta chains were read from a single sample in a study of cytomegalovirus exposure and HLA in healthy donors. Profiling relied on immunoSEQ multiplex PCR, and the TCRdb table lists in-frame clones only, not all of them. The table includes more than 80,000 clones, around four fifths detected once. Sequencing input: PBMCs. These receptors were obtained from a woman between 35 and 50 years old in good health and CMV-seropositive. Each CDR3 is given with its conserved first and last residue. The order of the fields is D gene, clone size, J gene, V gene, CDR3 DNA, CDR3 protein. The D gene is left open where the match is weak. A row's size may be missing; if present it is once, few, many or a size class.

-,-,TRBJ2-5,TRBV5-1,TGCGCCAGCAGCTTGTCAGGGTCAGAGACCCAGTACTTC,CASSLSGSETQYF
TRBD2,-,TRBJ2-7,TRBV2,TGTGCCAGCGCAAGACTAGCGGGAAGCCCTATTCCGTCTTTC,CASARLAGSPIPSF
TRBD2,-,TRBJ2-1,TRBV18,TGTGCCAGCTCCCGGACTAGCGGGAGTCTATATGAGCAGTTCTTC,CASSRTSGSLYEQFF
TRBD2,-,TRBJ2-3,TRBV5-4,TGTGCCAGCAGCTTGAGGTTGGCGGGAGGCACAGATACGCAGTATTTT,CASSLRLAGGTDTQYF
-,-,TRBJ2-1,TRBV5-4,TGTGCCAGCAGCTTGGCAGGTCAACTTACCTACAATGAGCAGTTCTTC,CASSLAGQLTYNEQFF
-,-,TRBJ2-3,TRBV9,TGTGCCAGCAGCGCTGGGCCCGCCGTAGGGGGCACAGATACGCAGTATTTT,CASSAGPAVGGTDTQYF
-,-,TRBJ1-2,TRBV5-5,TGTGCCAGCAGCTTCCCCGGAACCGCGAGGGGCTACACCTTC,CASSFPGTARGYTF
-,-,TRBJ1-5,TRBV5-1,TGCGCCAGCAGCTTGGCAGGGGATAGCAATCAGCCCCAGCATTTT,CASSLAGDSNQPQHF
-,once,TRBJ1-6,TRBV5-1,TGCGCCAGCAGCTTTGGTCTTCGGGTTCGGGGATCACCCCTCCACTTT,CASSFGLRVRGSPLHF
-,-,TRBJ1-1,TRBV5-8,TGTGCCAGCAGCGCGGACACCCCTGAAGCTTTCTTT,CASSADTPEAFF
-,-,TRBJ1-2,TRBV10-3,TGTGCCGCCGACTCATTCGACAGAGACTATGGCTACACCTTC,CAADSFDRDYGYTF
-,once,TRBJ1-1,TRBV15,TGTGCCACCAGCAGAGATGCCGTGACGGGGACTGAAGCTTTCTTT,CATSRDAVTGTEAFF
-,-,TRBJ1-2,TRBV5-1,TGCGCCAGCAGCTTGGAATCAGGCTCTGGCTACACCTTC,CASSLESGSGYTF
TRBD2,-,TRBJ2-3,TRBV27,TGTGCCAGCAGTGGGACTAGCGGGATTGAGTATACGCAGTATTTT,CASSGTSGIEYTQYF
TRBD2,-,TRBJ2-3,TRBV28,TGTGCCAGCAGAACGGGACTAGCGGGAGAGGGCGGCACAGATACGCAGTATTTT,CASRTGLAGEGGTDTQYF
-,-,TRBJ2-7,TRBV2,TGTGCCAGCCGGGATCCGGGACTCGCCTACGAGCAGTACTTC,CASRDPGLAYEQYF
-,-,TRBJ2-3,TRBV6-5,TGTGCCAGCAAGGTTCCGGGAGTGGCAGATACGCAGTATTTT,CASKVPGVADTQYF
-,few,TRBJ2-5,TRBV7-2,TGTGCCAGCAGCCTCTTTAGCTCGGGGTGGCAAGAGACCCAGTACTTC,CASSLFSSGWQETQYF
-,few,TRBJ2-1,TRBV19,TGTGCCAGTAGCCTTTCCTGGAGGGGTGAGCAGTTCTTC,CASSLSWRGEQFF
TRBD1,-,TRBJ1-6,TRBV9,TGTGCCAGCAGCGTATCACAGGGGAGTTCACCCCTCCACTTT,CASSVSQGSSPLHF
-,-,TRBJ2-1,TRBV5-6,TGTGCCAGCTCCCCCCAGCTTCAGTGGGAGTTCCTCAATGAGCAGTTCTTC,CASSPQLQWEFLNEQFF
-,once,TRBJ2-3,TRBV4-1,TGCGCCAGCAGCCAAGAGGGAGGCTTTAGCACAGATACGCAGTATTTT,CASSQEGGFSTDTQYF
TRBD2,-,TRBJ2-7,TRBV6-5,TGTGCCAGCATCCAAAGCGGGGCGGGGAACGAGCAGTACTTC,CASIQSGAGNEQYF
TRBD2,-,TRBJ2-1,TRBV30,TGTGGGACTAGCGGGAGTCGGAATGAGCAGTTCTTC,CGTSGSRNEQFF
TRBD1,-,TRBJ1-5,TRBV6-1,TGTGCCAGCCTAGAAGACAGGGGGAGAAATCAGCCCCAGCATTTT,CASLEDRGRNQPQHF
-,-,TRBJ2-5,TRBV11-2,TGTGCCAGCAGCGCAACAGGGAAAGAGACCCAGTACTTC,CASSATGKETQYF
TRBD1,-,TRBJ1-1,TRBV19,TGTGCCAGTAGTATAGTGGGGGGACAGACAATGAACACTGAAGCTTTCTTT,CASSIVGGQTMNTEAFF
TRBD2,once,TRBJ2-3,TRBV2,TGTGCCAGCAATCGGGGTAGCGGGAGTCTAGATACGCAGTATTTT,CASNRGSGSLDTQYF
-,few,TRBJ2-1,TRBV6-4,TGTGCCAGCAGTGGGGGGGACGGGGACTACAATGAGCAGTTCTTC,CASSGGDGDYNEQFF
-,-,TRBJ1-1,TRBV10-3,TGTGCCATTAGGGGCTTTAGGGACACTGAAGCTTTCTTT,CAIRGFRDTEAFF
TRBD2,-,TRBJ2-1,TRBV7-2,TGTGCCAGCAGCTTAGGGCTAGCGGGGGACAATGAGCAGTTCTTC,CASSLGLAGDNEQFF
-,-,TRBJ2-7,TRBV5-1,TGCGCCAGCAGCACGGACTCCTGGGAGCAGTACTTC,CASSTDSWEQYF
-,few,TRBJ2-3,TRBV4-1,TGCGCCAGCAGCCCACAGGGGCGGGACACAGATACGCAGTATTTT,CASSPQGRDTDTQYF
-,-,TRBJ2-7,TRBV28,TGTGCCAGCAGCTCAGGGGACACCTACGAGCAGTACTTC,CASSSGDTYEQYF
-,-,TRBJ1-2,TRBV10-3,TGTGCCATCAGTGAGAGGCAGAGGGCTAACTATGGCTACACCTTC,CAISERQRANYGYTF
-,-,TRBJ2-1,TRBV27,TGTGCCAGCAGTATGAAAAGCGGGTGGAGTGACAATGAGCAGTTCTTC,CASSMKSGWSDNEQFF
TRBD2,-,TRBJ2-1,TRBV7-9,TGTGCCAGCAGCTTACAAACTAGCGCAGAAAATGAGCAGTTCTTC,CASSLQTSAENEQFF
TRBD1,-,TRBJ1-4,TRBV11-2,TGTGCCAGCAGCGCACAGGGGGCGGACCATGAAAAACTGTTTTTT,CASSAQGADHEKLFF
TRBD1,-,TRBJ1-5,TRBV28,TGTGCCAGCAGTCCAACCCTGACAGGGCATCAGCCCCAGCATTTT,CASSPTLTGHQPQHF
-,-,TRBJ1-1,TRBV28,TGTGCCAGCAATACAGGACCGAACACTGAAGCTTTCTTT,CASNTGPNTEAFF
-,-,TRBJ2-3,TRBV6-1,TGTGCCAGCAGTGAAAAGGAGGAGATCGATACGCAGTATTTT,CASSEKEEIDTQYF
TRBD1,once,TRBJ2-7,TRBV28,TGTGCCAGCAGGGCACAGGGGGCCGAGGAGCAGTACTTC,CASRAQGAEEQYF
TRBD2,once,TRBJ2-1,TRBV7-9,TGTGCCAGCAGCTTAATGGGACTAGCGGGAGTCCATGAGCAGTTCTTC,CASSLMGLAGVHEQFF
-,few,TRBJ2-1,TRBV29-1,TGCAGCGTCCCCCCGCGACAATTTTCCCACAATGAGCAGTTCTTC,CSVPPRQFSHNEQFF
TRBD1,once,TRBJ2-7,TRBV30,TGTGCCTGGCGGGACAGCTACGAGCAGTACTTC,CAWRDSYEQYF
-,few,TRBJ2-1,TRBV9,TGTGCCAGCAGCGGGAAAGTCCGGGTCAATGAGCAGTTCTTC,CASSGKVRVNEQFF
-,few,TRBJ2-1,TRBV4-1,TGCGCCAGCAGCCAAGATCCCCTAGGCAGTTTCTACAATGAGCAGTTCTTC,CASSQDPLGSFYNEQFF
-,-,TRBJ2-1,TRBV11-2,TGTGCCAGCAGCTTAGGGGGGCACAATGAGCAGTTCTTC,CASSLGGHNEQFF
TRBD1,-,TRBJ1-1,TRBV18,TGTGCCAGCTCACCGTACAGGCAGGGGGTCACTGAAGCTTTCTTT,CASSPYRQGVTEAFF
TRBD2,-,TRBJ2-7,TRBV11-1,TGTGCCAGCAGCTTGACCCCGGGACTAGCGGGAGTAAGCGAGCAGTACTTC,CASSLTPGLAGVSEQYF
-,few,TRBJ1-1,TRBV6-1,TGTGCCAGCATTGGGCTATTCATGAACACTGAAGCTTTCTTT,CASIGLFMNTEAFF
TRBD2,few,TRBJ2-1,TRBV28,TGTGCCAGCAGCCTATGTCTAGCGGGAGTTCACTACAATGAGCAGTTCTTC,CASSLCLAGVHYNEQFF
-,-,TRBJ1-1,TRBV10-1,TGCGCCAGCAGTGACTTGAACACTGAAGCTTTCTTT,CASSDLNTEAFF
-,-,TRBJ1-2,TRBV2,TGTGCCAGCAGTGGACAGTTCTATGGCTACACCTTC,CASSGQFYGYTF
-,once,TRBJ1-2,TRBV15,TGTGCCACCAGCAGAGATCTCCAGGGTTTGTCTAACTATGGCTACACCTTC,CATSRDLQGLSNYGYTF
-,-,TRBJ2-7,TRBV20-1,TGCAGTGCTAGTCGACAACCCGAGCAGTACTTC,CSASRQPEQYF
TRBD2,-,TRBJ2-7,TRBV6-5,TGTGCCAGCAGTTACTCGGCTAGCGGGAGTCTCTACGAGCAGTACTTC,CASSYSASGSLYEQYF